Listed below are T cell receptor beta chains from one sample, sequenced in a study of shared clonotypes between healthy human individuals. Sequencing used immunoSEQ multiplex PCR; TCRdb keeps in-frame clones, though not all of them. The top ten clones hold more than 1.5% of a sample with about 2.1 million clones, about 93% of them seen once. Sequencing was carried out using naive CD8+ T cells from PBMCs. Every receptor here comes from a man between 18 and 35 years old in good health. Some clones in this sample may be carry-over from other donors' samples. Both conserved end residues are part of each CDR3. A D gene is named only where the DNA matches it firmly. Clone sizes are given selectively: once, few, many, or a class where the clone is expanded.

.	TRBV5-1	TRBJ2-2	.	TGCGCCAGCAGCTTGCTGGGACCACGCACCGGGGAGCTGTTTTTT	CASSLLGPRTGELFF
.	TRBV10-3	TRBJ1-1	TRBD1	TGTGCCATCAGGGGACAGGGAGCTTTCTTT	CAIRGQGAFF
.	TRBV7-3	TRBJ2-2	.	TGTGCCAGCAGCCCTTCGGACTCGGGCCGGGAGCTGTTTTTT	CASSPSDSGRELFF
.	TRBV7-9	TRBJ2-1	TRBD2	TGTGCCAGCAGCTTAGCGCCTTCGGGAGGGATCCTATACAATGAGCAGTTCTTC	CASSLAPSGGILYNEQFF
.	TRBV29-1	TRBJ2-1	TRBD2	TGCAGCGCTGAGCCGGGACTAGAGCAGTTCTTC	CSAEPGLEQFF
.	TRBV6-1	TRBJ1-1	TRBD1	TGTGCCAGCAACGTCGGGACAGTTTGGAACACTGAAGCTTTCTTT	CASNVGTVWNTEAFF
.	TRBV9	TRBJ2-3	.	TGTGCCAGCAGCGTAGACGGGAGAGGAACAGATACGCAGTATTTT	CASSVDGRGTDTQYF
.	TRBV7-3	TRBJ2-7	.	TGTGCCAGCAGCGCGCGGGACGGACAGGCGTCTACTGCCGAGCAGTACTTC	CASSARDGQASTAEQYF
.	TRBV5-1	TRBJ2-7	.	TGCGCCAGCAGCTTGGGCCCTGGAGGGTACGAGCAGTACTTC	CASSLGPGGYEQYF
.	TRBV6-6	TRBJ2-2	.	TGTGCCAGCAGTTACTCGACCGGGGTTACCGGGGAGCTGTTTTTT	CASSYSTGVTGELFF
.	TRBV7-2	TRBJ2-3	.	TGTGCCAGCAGCTTATCAAGGCGAGCTAGCACAGATACGCAGTATTTT	CASSLSRRASTDTQYF
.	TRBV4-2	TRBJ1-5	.	TGTGCCAGCAGCCAAATACCCGGGCCCCAGCATTTT	CASSQIPGPQHF
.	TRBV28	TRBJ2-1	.	TGTGCCAGCAGCACCTATACCCTGAGCTCCTACAATGAGCAGTTCTTC	CASSTYTLSSYNEQFF
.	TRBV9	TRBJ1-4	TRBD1	TGTGCCAGCAGCGTACGGGACAGGGTGGAAGAAAAACTGTTTTTT	CASSVRDRVEEKLFF
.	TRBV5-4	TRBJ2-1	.	TGTGCCAGCAGCTTGTACTCGAATGAGCAGTTCTTC	CASSLYSNEQFF
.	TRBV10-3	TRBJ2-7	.	TGTGCCATCAGTGATCGGCAGGGCGCTTTTTACGAGCAGTACTTC	CAISDRQGAFYEQYF
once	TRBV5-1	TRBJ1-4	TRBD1	TGCGCCAGCAGCCCAAGGGACAGTGAAAAACTGTTTTTT	CASSPRDSEKLFF
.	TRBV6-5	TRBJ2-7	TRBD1	TGTGCCAGCAGTTACTCGAAGGGGGCATCCACCTACGAGCAGTACTTC	CASSYSKGASTYEQYF
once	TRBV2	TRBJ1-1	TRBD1	TGTGCCAGAAGGGACAGGGGGGGGAACACTGAAGCTTTCTTT	CARRDRGGNTEAFF
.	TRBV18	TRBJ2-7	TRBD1	TGTGCCAGCTCAATCTGGGACAGGGCGCGGGGCGAGCAGTACTTC	CASSIWDRARGEQYF
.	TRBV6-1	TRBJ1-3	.	TGTGCCAGCAGTGATTGGCCGGCGGCTCTCGGAAACACCATATATTTT	CASSDWPAALGNTIYF
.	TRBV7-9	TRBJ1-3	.	TGTGCCAGCAGCTTACAGGGGAGCGGAAACACCATATATTTT	CASSLQGSGNTIYF
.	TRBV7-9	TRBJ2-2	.	TGTGCCAGCAGCTTACGCGGCAGTCCTTCGAACACCGGGGAGCTGTTTTTT	CASSLRGSPSNTGELFF
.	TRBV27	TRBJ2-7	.	TGTGCCAGCAGTTTTGGGGACACGACCTACGAGCAGTACTTC	CASSFGDTTYEQYF
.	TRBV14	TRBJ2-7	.	TGTGCCAGCAGCCTTATCGGGGCCTCCGAGCAGTACTTC	CASSLIGASEQYF
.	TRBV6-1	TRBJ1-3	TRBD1	TGTGCCAGCAGTGAAAGGTCTATTACAGGGGTATTTGGAAACACCATATATTTT	CASSERSITGVFGNTIYF
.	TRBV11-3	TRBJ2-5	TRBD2	TGTGCCAGCAGCGCCCAGCGGGGCCCGCGCGGGACCCAGTACTTC	CASSAQRGPRGTQYF
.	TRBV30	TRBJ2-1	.	TGTGCCTGGAGTGGCGCGATCTCCTACAATGAGCAGTTCTTC	CAWSGAISYNEQFF
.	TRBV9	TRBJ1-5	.	TGTGCCAGCAGCCCGGGGGCCGGTCAGCCCCAGCATTTT	CASSPGAGQPQHF
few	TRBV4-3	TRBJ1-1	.	TGCGCCAGCAGCCTAACAGGGAACACTGAAGCTTTCTTT	CASSLTGNTEAFF
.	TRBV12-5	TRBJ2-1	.	TGTGCTCACGCAGGGATCTACAATGAGCAGTTCTTC	CAHAGIYNEQFF
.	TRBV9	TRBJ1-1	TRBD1	TGTGCCAGCAGCGGAAACAGGGGGCAGGACACTGAAGCTTTCTTT	CASSGNRGQDTEAFF
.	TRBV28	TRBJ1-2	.	TGTGCCAGCAGTTTTTCCGGGGGCTGGGGCTATGGCTACACCTTC	CASSFSGGWGYGYTF
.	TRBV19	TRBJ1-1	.	TGTGCCAGTAGTGATCGACGGGGTACTGAAGCTTTCTTT	CASSDRRGTEAFF
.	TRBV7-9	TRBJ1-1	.	TGTGCCAGCAGGCCCTCGGGGGTGTGGACTGAAGCTTTCTTT	CASRPSGVWTEAFF
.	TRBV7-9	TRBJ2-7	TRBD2	TGTGCCAGCAGCTTGGGGGGACTAGCGGGAACCTACGAGCAGTACTTC	CASSLGGLAGTYEQYF
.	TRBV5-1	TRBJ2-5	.	TGCGCCAGCAGCTCGGACTACCAAGAGACCCAGTACTTC	CASSSDYQETQYF
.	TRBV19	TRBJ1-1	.	TGTGCCAGTAGTCCTCCACAAATGAACACTGAAGCTTTCTTT	CASSPPQMNTEAFF